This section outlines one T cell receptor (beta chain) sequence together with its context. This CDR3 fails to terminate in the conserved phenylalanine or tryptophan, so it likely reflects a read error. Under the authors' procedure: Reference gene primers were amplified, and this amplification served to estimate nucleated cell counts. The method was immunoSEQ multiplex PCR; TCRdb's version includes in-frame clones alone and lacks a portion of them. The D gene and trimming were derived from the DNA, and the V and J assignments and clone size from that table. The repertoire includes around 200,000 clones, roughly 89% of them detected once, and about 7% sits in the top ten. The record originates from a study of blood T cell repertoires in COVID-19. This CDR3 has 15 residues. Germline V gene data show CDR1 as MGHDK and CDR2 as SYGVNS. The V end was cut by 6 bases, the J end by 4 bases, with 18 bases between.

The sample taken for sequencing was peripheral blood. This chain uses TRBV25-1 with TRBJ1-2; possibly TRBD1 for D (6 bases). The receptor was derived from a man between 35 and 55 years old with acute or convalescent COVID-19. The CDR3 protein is CASSQGIGRIYGYTV. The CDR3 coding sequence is TGTGCCAGCAGCCAGGGGATTGGACGGATCTATGGCTACACCGTC.